The TCR beta chain described here comes from a study of spatial heterogeneity in lung cancer. At the level of the study: The study found that TCR transcript counts in tumor regions correlated strongly with a matched bulk RNA-seq T cell module score. Raw-read counts averaged over ten per unique TCR and UMI combination.

General observations from the study: Expanded TCRs that were ubiquitous or regional had counts tracking ubiquitous and regional nonsynonymous mutations, respectively. Tumor T cell coverage was estimated at roughly 7% for alpha and more than 12% for beta chains. Tracking of tumor mutation counts was seen in expanded intratumoral alpha and beta TCR counts.

This CDR3 has 16 residues. This clonotype qualifies as medium-sized. Antigen unknown. Stated time point: sample taken at primary tumor resection. TCRdb ran MiXCR on the 5' RACE reads and lists one entry per CDR3 protein. The top ten hold approximately 9.8% of the sample, which has about 6,800 distinct CDR3 sequences, more than 12% seen once. This clonotype was sampled from a male donor with early-stage non-small cell lung cancer. The chain links TRBV21-1 to TRBJ1-2. TRBV21-1 is flagged as a pseudogene. The sample in question was lung tumor tissue, obtained at surgery. The CDR3: CASSKAGGLSNYGYTF. The CDR3, as DNA: TGTGCCAGCAGCAAAGCAGGCGGTCTGTCTAACTATGGCTACACCTTC.